Below, 26 T cell receptor beta chains from the same sample are listed, as sequenced in a study of shared clonotypes between healthy human individuals. This table comes from immunoSEQ multiplex PCR, and its TCRdb copy is limited to in-frame clones, with some not included. In the table there are about 700,000 clones, approximately 74% of which are singletons. Sequencing was done on a sample of memory CD4+ T cells sorted from blood. Subset reported: CD45RA-negative fraction. Receptors were obtained from a woman aged 25 to 39 in good health.

In DNA, the CDR3 is TGCGCCAGCACAGCGCAGGGAGGGATAGACACTGAAGCTTTCTTT. Its translation is CASTAQGGIDTEAFF. This chain connects TRBV5-1 to TRBJ1-1, with a possible D match to TRBD1 (5 bases). The CDR3 has 15 amino acids. V lost 6 bases, J lost 3 bases, and 18 bases lay in between. Germline V CDR1 and CDR2: SGHRS, YFSETQ.

The chain links TRBV15 to TRBJ2-3; 7 bases map to TRBD1. Germline values: CDR1 LNHNV, CDR2 YYDKDF (reference sequence). This CDR3 comprises 16 residues. Trimming cost V 2 bases and J 6 bases; bases outside gene matches: 11. Written as DNA, the CDR3 is TGTGCCACCAGCAGACTAAGACAGGGCGGCAGGGATACGCAGTATTTT. This translates into CATSRLRQGGRDTQYF.

The rearrangement joins TRBV29-1 to TRBJ1-4; no firm D call. CDR1 is SQVTM, CDR2 ANQGSEA, per germline. Between the trimmed V and J ends, which lost 6 bases and 7 bases, there was a span of 9 bases. This CDR3 is 11 amino acids long. The CDR3 is CSVTESEKLFF. The DNA for the CDR3 is TGCAGCGTCACAGAGAGTGAAAAACTGTTTTTT.

V and J are TRBV5-1 and TRBJ2-3, with D possibly being TRBD1 (5 bases). The germline V gene has CDR1 SGHRS and CDR2 YFSETQ. Trimming took 2 bases from V and 3 from J, leaving 19 bases between them. The CDR3 length is 17 residues. CDR3 coding DNA: TGCGCCAGCAGCTTTGCAGTGGTAGGGGTCCGAACAGATACGCAGTATTTT. Amino acids: CASSFAVVGVRTDTQYF.

The chain joins TRBV19 to TRBJ2-2; 14 nucleotides match TRBD2. Germline V gene data show CDR1 as LNHDA and CDR2 as SQIVND (reference sequence). After removal of 7 bases from V and 3 bases from J, the junction contained 7 bases not matched to a gene. CDR3 size: 17 residues. The chain's CDR3 is CASTGTSGRVYTGELFF. CDR3 coding DNA: TGTGCCAGTACTGGGACTAGCGGGAGAGTGTACACCGGGGAGCTGTTTTTT.

This clone was counted a single time. The V gene is TRBV10-3, the J gene TRBJ1-2, with unresolved D. Germline values: CDR1 ENHRY, CDR2 SYGVKD. The CDR3 runs to 12 residues. Trimming pared 3 bases from V and 4 bases from J, leaving 6 bases between. CDR3 in DNA: TGTGCCATCAGTGAACAGCGCTATGGCTACACCTTC. It translates to CAISEQRYGYTF.

The V call is TRBV30, the J call TRBJ2-7; perhaps D is TRBD1 or TRBD2 (5 bases each). This CDR3 region has 14 residues. Germline CDR1 is GTSNPN and CDR2 is SVGIG (reference sequence). V was trimmed by 2 bases and J by 2 bases, leaving 13 bases between them. Here the CDR3 reads CAWSPGTETYEQYF. DNA of the CDR3: TGTGCCTGGAGTCCAGGGACGGAGACCTACGAGCAGTACTTC.

The chain recombines TRBV19 with TRBJ1-5; D ambiguous. V gave up 7 bases and J gave up 6 bases, with 16 bases separating them. Germline assignment: CDR1 LNHDA and CDR2 SQIVND (reference sequence). CDR3 size: 14 residues. The CDR3 nucleotides are TGTGCCAGTAAGCCTGGAACCCCCTTTCAGCCCCAGCATTTT. Amino acid sequence: CASKPGTPFQPQHF.

The chain couples TRBV28 to TRBJ2-5; a weak D match, TRBD2 (6 bases). The CDR3 consists of 14 residues. Per the germline V gene, CDR1 is MDHEN and CDR2 is SYDVKM. V lost 1 base and J lost 4, with 10 bases in between. The CDR3 bases are TGTGCCAGCAGTTTATCGTACGGGAGAGAGACCCAGTACTTC. It codes for CASSLSYGRETQYF.

J is TRBJ2-5 and V is TRBV5-1; 13 bases line up with TRBD2. Germline V gene lookup returns CDR1 SGHRS and CDR2 YFSETQ. Trimming removed 4 bases from V and 5 bases from J; junction bases left unmatched: 11. The CDR3 sequence is 17 residues long. CDR3 nucleotide sequence: TGCGCCAGCAGCCTAGGGACTAGCGGGATTGAGAGGGAGACCCAGTACTTC. Translation gives CASSLGTSGIERETQYF. Using reference TRBV5-1 and TRBJ2-5 for the parts outside the CDR3, the full variable domain is KAGVTQTPRYLIKTRGQQVTLSCSPISGHRSVSWYQQTPGQGLQFLFEYFSETQRNKGNFPGRFSGRQFSNSRSEMNVSTLELGDSALYLCASSLGTSGIERETQYFGPGTRLLVL.

This clone has only a few counts. This sequence joins TRBV11-2 and TRBJ1-2; tentative D call: TRBD1 (6 bases). The germline V gene has CDR1 SGHAT and CDR2 FQNNGV. Trimming took 5 bases from V and 3 from J, leaving 13 bases between them. The CDR3 runs to 14 residues. CDR3 in DNA: TGTGCCAGCAGCCCGCCGGGGGCGGACTATGGCTACACCTTC. This sequence encodes CASSPPGADYGYTF.

The sample holds many counts of this clone. The chain couples TRBV27 to TRBJ2-7; the D is unclear. Germline CDR1 reads MNHEY; CDR2 reads SMNVEV (reference sequence). The CDR3 is 17 residues long. The V end was cut by 6 bases, the J end by 2 bases, with 23 bases between. CDR3 loop: CASSSPRSFSPTYEQYF. The DNA of the CDR3 is TGTGCCAGCAGCTCCCCCCGCAGCTTTTCCCCCACCTACGAGCAGTACTTC.

The rearrangement uses TRBV2 and TRBJ2-7; the D gene is possibly TRBD1 (7 bases). Germline lookup yields CDR1 SNHLY and CDR2 FYNNEI. The CDR3 has 12 residues. The ends were cut back, 10 bases at V and 3 bases at J, with 13 bases in the middle. The DNA for the CDR3 is TGTGCCACCAGGGGGGACAGCTACGAGCAGTACTTC. The encoded protein is CATRGDSYEQYF.

V is TRBV5-6 and J is TRBJ2-1; TRBD1 agrees at 9 bases. Germline-derived CDR1 and CDR2 are SGHDT and YYEEEE. V shed 4 bases and J 1 base; nucleotides not matched to a gene: 6. This CDR3 has 16 residues. CDR3 DNA sequence: TGTGCCAGCAGCCCTGGGGGACAGGGATCCTACAATGAGCAGTTCTTC. This codes for CASSPGGQGSYNEQFF.

J is TRBJ1-1 and V is TRBV2; TRBD1 matches at 9 bases. V dropped 5 bases and J dropped 2; count of bases not matched to a gene: 9. The CDR3 is 16 amino acids. Germline V lookup: CDR1 SNHLY, CDR2 FYNNEI. The CDR3 spells CASSYQGQGANTEAFF. CDR3 DNA sequence: TGTGCCAGCAGTTATCAGGGACAGGGTGCTAACACTGAAGCTTTCTTT.

The rearrangement links TRBV19 to TRBJ2-1; D may be TRBD1 or TRBD2 (5 bases each). Germline values: CDR1 LNHDA, CDR2 SQIVND (reference sequence). The CDR3 runs to 17 residues. V was clipped by 7 bases and J by 9 bases, with 28 bases between them. The CDR3 DNA is TGTGCCAGTACCCTCCGACCTCCCTTGGGACCAGGGTCTGAGCAGTTCTTC. As protein: CASTLRPPLGPGSEQFF.

This clone was observed at least ten times. Other DNA sequences in the sample encode the same CDR3. V usage is TRBV2 and J usage is TRBJ2-2; D is ambiguous. In germline, CDR1 is SNHLY, CDR2 FYNNEI. CDR3 length equals 13 residues. Trimming cost V 11 bases and J 1 base, with 11 bases left between them. The CDR3 nucleotides are TGTGCCTCCAGGCCACAGAACACCGGGGAGCTGTTTTTT. It is translated as CASRPQNTGELFF.

Concerning this clone: Other DNA variants within this sample encode the same CDR3. This rearrangement joins TRBV2 to TRBJ1-5; D may be TRBD1 (6 bases). Per the germline V gene, CDR1 is SNHLY and CDR2 is FYNNEI. Trimming shortened V by 4 bases and J by 4 bases, and 8 bases separated the two germline ends. The CDR3 loop spans 13 amino acids. CDR3 bases: TGTGCCAGCAGTGGAACAGGGAATCAGCCCCAGCATTTT. Protein product: CASSGTGNQPQHF.

A few counts support this clone. This chain uses TRBV5-5 with TRBJ1-5; the D is unclear. CDR3 length equals 13 residues. With 1 base removed from V and 7 bases from J, the gap between germline ends came to 9 bases. The germline V gene encodes CDR1 SGHKS and CDR2 YYEKEE (reference sequence). This CDR3 is CASSLSGQQPQHF. In DNA, the CDR3 is TGTGCCAGCAGCTTGAGTGGCCAGCAGCCCCAGCATTTT. The full variable domain, in which reference TRBV5-5 and TRBJ1-5 provide the parts outside the CDR3, is DAGVTQSPTHLIKTRGQQVTLRCSPISGHKSVSWYQQVLGQGPQFIFQYYEKEERGRGNFPDRFSARQFPNYSSELNVNALLLGDSALYLCASSLSGQQPQHFGDGTRLSIL.

This clone was observed a handful of times. The CDR3 DNA sequence: TGTGCCAGTACCCGAGGGTTGGCGGGAGCGGTCACCGGGGAGCTGTTTTTT. It yields the protein CASTRGLAGAVTGELFF. The chain carries TRBV19 and TRBJ2-2, with TRBD2 matching over 7 bases. The junction had 15 bases not matched to a gene; V was cut back by 7 bases and J by 4 bases. The germline CDR1 and CDR2 sequences are LNHDA and SQIVND (reference sequence). This CDR3 is 17 amino acids long.

The CDR3 spells CATQGWETQYF. CDR3 nucleotides: TGTGCCACACAGGGTTGGGAGACCCAGTACTTC. This rearrangement joins TRBV2 to TRBJ2-5; the D gene is possibly TRBD1 (6 bases). V was shortened by 10 bases and J by 5 bases, with 11 bases between the two germline ends. The CDR3 totals 11 residues. Germline lookup yields CDR1 SNHLY and CDR2 FYNNEI.

This chain uses TRBV20-1 with TRBJ1-2; D is unclear. The ends were cut back, 3 bases at V and 8 bases at J, with 10 bases in the middle. The V gene's germline CDR1 is DFQATT and CDR2 SNEGSKA (reference sequence). The CDR3 runs 11 residues. The CDR3 DNA follows: TGCAGTGCTAGGGTCTCATACGGCTACACCTTC. Protein: CSARVSYGYTF.

This sequence joins TRBV19 and TRBJ2-3; D call uncertain. The CDR3 spans 14 residues. Trimming removed 2 bases at V and 6 bases at J, with 12 bases between. CDR1 is LNHDA, CDR2 SQIVND, per germline (reference sequence). In DNA form, the CDR3 reads TGTGCCAGTAGTATATCCCGGGTTGAGGATACGCAGTATTTT. Translation gives CASSISRVEDTQYF.

This clone was recorded a few times. The V gene is TRBV28, the J gene TRBJ2-3, with TRBD2 matching over 8 bases. The V gene end was trimmed by 8 bases and the J gene end by 5 bases; junction bases not matched to a gene: 9. CDR3 size: 14 residues. The germline gives CDR1 MDHEN, CDR2 SYDVKM. The CDR3 protein is CASREGGFGDTQYF. CDR3 bases: TGTGCCAGCCGGGAGGGAGGGTTTGGAGATACGCAGTATTTT.

This chain connects TRBV6-1 to TRBJ1-5; unclear D gene. This CDR3 region has 13 residues. Germline lookup yields CDR1 MNHNS and CDR2 SASEGT. The germline V and J ends were trimmed by 7 bases and 0 bases, with 7 bases remaining between them. Here the CDR3 DNA reads TGTGCCAGCATATCACTTAGCAATCAGCCCCAGCATTTT. Protein product: CASISLSNQPQHF.

The V call is TRBV18, the J call TRBJ1-2; 7 bases map to TRBD1. The trim removed 2 bases at V and 0 bases at J, leaving 6 bases unmatched. The CDR3 runs to 16 residues. Per germline, CDR1 KGHSH and CDR2 LQKENI. The CDR3 protein is CASSPGSGTANYGYTF. CDR3 nucleotides: TGTGCCAGCTCACCAGGAAGTGGGACAGCTAACTATGGCTACACCTTC.